The rows below give T cell receptor beta chains drawn from one sample of a study of blood T cell repertoires in COVID-19. Using immunoSEQ multiplex PCR, the repertoire was profiled, and TCRdb retains in-frame clones only, with some absent. The table includes about 230,000 clones, roughly 76% detected once. Sequences were obtained from peripheral blood. Every receptor here comes from a woman older than 75 with COVID-19, enrolled during active disease. CDR3s include the opening cysteine and the closing phenylalanine or tryptophan. D genes are given only for firm matches. Not all rows give a size; the values are once, few, many and, for expanded clones, a class.

>TRBJ2-5|few|-|TRBV30
CAWSAGTLTYF
TGTGCCTGGAGTGCAGGGACTCTTACGTACTTC
>TRBJ1-2|few|-|TRBV28
CASKASYGYTF
TGTGCCAGCAAAGCAAGCTATGGCTACACCTTC
>TRBJ2-3|-|TRBD2|TRBV11-1
CASSFRSGGNTDTQYF
TGTGCCAGCAGCTTTAGGAGCGGGGGTAACACAGATACGCAGTATTTT
>TRBJ1-3|-|-|TRBV7-8
CASSLFAASSGNTIYF
TGTGCCAGCAGCTTATTCGCAGCGAGCTCTGGAAACACCATATATTTT
>TRBJ1-2|-|-|TRBV19
CASQQDPHYGYTF
TGTGCCAGTCAACAGGATCCCCACTATGGCTACACCTTC
>TRBJ2-7|-|TRBD2|TRBV4-1
CASSQGPGLAGGTSRDEQYF
TGCGCCAGCAGCCAAGGACCGGGACTAGCGGGAGGGACCTCTAGGGACGAGCAGTACTTC
>TRBJ2-1|once|TRBD1|TRBV24-1
CATSDPPQGGQFF
TGTGCCACCAGTGATCCTCCACAGGGGGGGCAGTTCTTC
>TRBJ2-7|few|-|TRBV3-1/TRBV3-2
CASSQSREQYF
TGTGCCAGCAGCCAATCTAGAGAGCAGTACTTC
>TRBJ2-2|-|-|TRBV5-4
CASSTGLQNTGELFF
TGTGCCAGCAGCACGGGACTTCAGAACACCGGGGAGCTGTTTTTT
>TRBJ1-1|once|-|TRBV14
CASSQGMNTEAFF
TGTGCCAGCAGCCAAGGTATGAACACTGAAGCTTTCTTT
>TRBJ1-2|few|-|TRBV30
CAWSVPQLYGYTF
TGTGCCTGGAGTGTCCCACAGCTTTACGGCTACACCTTC
>TRBJ1-1|-|-|TRBV18
CASSPRPGADTEAFF
TGTGCCAGCTCACCTCGCCCAGGGGCGGACACTGAAGCTTTCTTT
>TRBJ2-4|once|TRBD1|TRBV5-1
CASSLGSAGGIQYF
TGCGCCAGCAGCTTAGGTTCGGCAGGGGGCATTCAGTACTTC
>TRBJ2-6|-|TRBD2|TRBV7-8
CASSLLAGRSGANVLTF
TGTGCCAGCAGCTTACTAGCGGGCCGCTCTGGGGCCAACGTCCTGACTTTC
>TRBJ1-5|once|-|TRBV4-1
CASSQDMWGDQPQHF
TGCGCCAGCAGCCAAGATATGTGGGGAGATCAGCCCCAGCATTTT
>TRBJ1-3|once|-|TRBV7-9
CASRRLSGSGNTIYF
TGTGCCAGCAGACGCCTGTCAGGGTCTGGAAACACCATATATTTT
>TRBJ2-3|-|TRBD2|TRBV5-1
CASSSGGAVPDTQYF
TGCGCCAGCAGCTCGGGGGGGGCCGTCCCAGATACGCAGTATTTT
>TRBJ2-3|-|TRBD2|TRBV28
CASVEESGGVADTQYF
TGTGCCAGCGTCGAAGAAAGCGGGGGGGTAGCAGATACGCAGTATTTT
>TRBJ1-3|-|-|TRBV11-3
CASSSQGDTIYF
TGTGCCAGCAGCTCCCAAGGGGACACCATATATTTT
>TRBJ1-1|-|-|TRBV6-1
CASSEERGDTEAFF
TGTGCCAGCAGTGAAGAACGGGGAGACACTGAAGCTTTCTTT
>TRBJ1-1|few|-|TRBV6-5
CASRSRRMLNTEAFF
TGTGCCAGCCGCTCAAGGAGGATGTTGAACACTGAAGCTTTCTTT
>TRBJ1-4|-|-|TRBV28
CASSQTGRANEKLFF
TGTGCCAGCAGCCAAACAGGGAGGGCTAATGAAAAACTGTTTTTT
>TRBJ2-1|-|TRBD2|TRBV9
CASSVELAGENEQFF
TGTGCCAGCAGCGTTGAACTAGCGGGGGAGAATGAGCAGTTCTTC
>TRBJ1-1|-|TRBD1|TRBV7-2
CASSFFGARQGRTEAFF
TGTGCCAGCAGCTTTTTCGGGGCCCGACAGGGCAGGACTGAAGCTTTCTTT
>TRBJ2-7|-|-|TRBV7-9
CASSLGLEQYF
TGTGCCAGCAGCTTAGGTCTCGAGCAGTACTTC
>TRBJ2-5|-|TRBD2|TRBV10-3
CAISGTSGGAGETQYF
TGTGCCATCAGTGGGACTAGCGGGGGAGCCGGGGAGACCCAGTACTTC
>TRBJ2-1|-|-|TRBV19
CASSRGSYNEQFF
TGTGCCAGTAGCCGGGGTTCCTACAATGAGCAGTTCTTC
>TRBJ1-4|-|TRBD1|TRBV6-2/TRBV6-3
CASSPGQGPLNEKLFF
TGTGCCAGCAGCCCGGGACAGGGGCCCTTAAATGAAAAACTGTTTTTT
>TRBJ2-7|-|-|TRBV11-2
CASSFGEGVHEQYF
TGTGCCAGCAGCTTTGGGGAAGGGGTCCACGAGCAGTACTTC
>TRBJ2-1|-|TRBD2|TRBV9
CASSYGLAGVYEQFF
TGTGCCAGCAGCTATGGACTAGCGGGGGTCTATGAGCAGTTCTTC
>TRBJ1-2|-|-|TRBV6-5
CASRKDRSSYGYTF
TGTGCCAGCAGAAAGGACAGAAGCTCCTATGGCTACACCTTC
>TRBJ1-2|-|TRBD1|TRBV3-1/TRBV3-2
CASSHTGQGFYGYTF
TGTGCCAGCAGCCACACAGGACAGGGGTTCTATGGCTACACCTTC
>TRBJ2-7|-|TRBD2|TRBV4-3
CASSPGAVTSGASYEQYF
TGCGCCAGCAGCCCCGGGGCTGTTACTAGCGGAGCAAGCTACGAGCAGTACTTC
>TRBJ2-7|-|-|TRBV7-2
CASSLGQLIVYEQYF
TGTGCCAGCAGCTTAGGACAGCTTATCGTCTACGAGCAGTACTTC
>TRBJ2-7|-|-|TRBV7-2
CASSFVSLSYEQYF
TGTGCCAGCAGCTTCGTCTCCCTATCCTACGAGCAGTACTTC
>TRBJ1-1|-|-|TRBV11-2
CASSPARGSNTEAFF
TGTGCCAGCAGCCCCGCCAGGGGATCGAACACTGAAGCTTTCTTT
>TRBJ2-3|few|TRBD2|TRBV6-2/TRBV6-3
CASSSQRESQYF
TGTGCCAGCAGTTCCCAGCGGGAGTCGCAGTATTTT
>TRBJ2-3|-|-|TRBV15
CATSRDPGSQVNTDTQYF
TGTGCCACCAGCAGAGACCCCGGGAGTCAGGTGAACACAGATACGCAGTATTTT
>TRBJ1-3|-|-|TRBV4-1
CASSQFRAYSGNTIYF
TGCGCCAGCAGCCAATTCAGGGCCTACTCTGGAAACACCATATATTTT
>TRBJ2-7|few|TRBD2|TRBV13
CASSLNPGGLGEQYF
TGTGCCAGCAGCTTAAATCCGGGGGGGCTTGGCGAGCAGTACTTC
>TRBJ1-1|-|TRBD1|TRBV6-5
CASSRGQDTEAFF
TGTGCCAGCAGTAGGGGACAGGACACTGAAGCTTTCTTT
>TRBJ2-3|-|TRBD2|TRBV6-2/TRBV6-3
CASSFLAGNTQYF
TGTGCCAGCAGCTTCCTAGCGGGAAATACGCAGTATTTT
>TRBJ2-7|-|TRBD2|TRBV30
CAWSEGVAGMDEQYF
TGTGCCTGGAGCGAGGGGGTAGCGGGGATGGACGAGCAGTACTTC
>TRBJ2-7|-|TRBD2|TRBV2
CASSVGLVFEQYF
TGTGCCAGCAGTGTGGGACTAGTTTTCGAGCAGTACTTC
>TRBJ2-5|once|TRBD1|TRBV18
CASSPRGTALGETQYF
TGTGCCAGCTCACCGAGAGGGACAGCCCTGGGGGAGACCCAGTACTTC
>TRBJ2-3|-|-|TRBV7-3
CASSPRTASTDTQYF
TGTGCCAGCAGCCCCAGGACAGCTAGCACAGATACGCAGTATTTT
>TRBJ2-3|-|-|TRBV14
CASSQDRFTDTQYF
TGTGCCAGCAGCCAAGACAGGTTCACAGATACGCAGTATTTT
>TRBJ2-1|-|TRBD2|TRBV7-3
CASSLGTSPNEQFF
TGTGCCAGCAGCTTAGGGACTAGCCCAAATGAGCAGTTCTTC
>TRBJ2-3|-|TRBD2|TRBV29-1
CSADGLADTDTQYF
TGCAGCGCCGACGGACTAGCGGACACAGATACGCAGTATTTT
>TRBJ1-5|few|-|TRBV15
CATSEQGREPQHF
TGTGCCACCAGCGAGCAGGGAAGGGAGCCCCAGCATTTT
>TRBJ1-4|few|TRBD1|TRBV4-3
CASSSGQQNEKLFF
TGCGCCAGCAGCTCGGGACAGCAGAATGAAAAACTGTTTTTT
>TRBJ1-6|-|TRBD1|TRBV3-1/TRBV3-2
CASRSLRDRGNSPLHF
TGTGCCAGCAGATCGCTCCGGGACAGGGGCAATTCACCCCTCCACTTT
>TRBJ1-1|-|-|TRBV19
CASSTTGIRTEAFF
TGTGCCAGTAGTACAACAGGGATAAGAACTGAAGCTTTCTTT
>TRBJ1-1|-|-|TRBV3-1/TRBV3-2
CASSPRENTEAFF
TGTGCCAGCAGCCCCCGAGAGAACACTGAAGCTTTCTTT
>TRBJ1-2|-|-|TRBV3-1/TRBV3-2
CASSQSGVLRDGYTF
TGTGCCAGCAGCCAATCAGGGGTTTTACGGGATGGCTACACCTTC
>TRBJ2-3|-|TRBD2|TRBV10-3
CAISDSSGGRTDTQYF
TGTGCCATCAGTGATAGTAGCGGGGGGCGCACAGATACGCAGTATTTT
>TRBJ2-5|-|-|TRBV9
CASSVRQGIQETQYF
TGTGCCAGCAGCGTTCGCCAGGGGATCCAAGAGACCCAGTACTTC